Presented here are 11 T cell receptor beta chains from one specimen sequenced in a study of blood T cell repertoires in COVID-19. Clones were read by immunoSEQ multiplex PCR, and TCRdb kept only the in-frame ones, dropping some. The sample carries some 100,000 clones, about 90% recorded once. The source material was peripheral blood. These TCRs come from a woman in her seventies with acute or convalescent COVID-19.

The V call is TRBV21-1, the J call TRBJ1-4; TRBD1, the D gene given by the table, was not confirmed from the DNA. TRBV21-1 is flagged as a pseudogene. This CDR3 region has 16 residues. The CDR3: CASSNRDREFKEKLFF. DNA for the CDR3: TGTGCCAGCAGCAACCGGGACAGGGAGTTTAAGGAAAAACTGTTTTTT.

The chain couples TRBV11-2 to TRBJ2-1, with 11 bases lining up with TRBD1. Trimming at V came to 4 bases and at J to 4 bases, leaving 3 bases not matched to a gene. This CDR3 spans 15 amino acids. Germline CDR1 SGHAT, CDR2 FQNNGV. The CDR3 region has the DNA TGTGCCAGCAGCTCCCGGGACAGGGGGTACAATGAGCAGTTCTTC. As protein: CASSSRDRGYNEQFF.

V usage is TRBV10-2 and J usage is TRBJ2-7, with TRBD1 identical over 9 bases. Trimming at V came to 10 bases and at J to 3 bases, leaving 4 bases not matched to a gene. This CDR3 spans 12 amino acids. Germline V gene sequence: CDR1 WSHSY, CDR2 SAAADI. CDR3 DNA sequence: TGCGCCACCGGACAGGGGCACTACGAGCAGTACTTC. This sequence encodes CATGQGHYEQYF.

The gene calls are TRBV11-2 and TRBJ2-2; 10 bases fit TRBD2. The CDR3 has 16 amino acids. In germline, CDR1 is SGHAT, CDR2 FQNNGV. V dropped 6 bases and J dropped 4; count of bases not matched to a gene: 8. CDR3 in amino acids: CASRTGTSETTGELFF. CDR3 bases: TGTGCCAGCAGGACCGGGACTAGCGAAACCACCGGGGAGCTGTTTTTT.

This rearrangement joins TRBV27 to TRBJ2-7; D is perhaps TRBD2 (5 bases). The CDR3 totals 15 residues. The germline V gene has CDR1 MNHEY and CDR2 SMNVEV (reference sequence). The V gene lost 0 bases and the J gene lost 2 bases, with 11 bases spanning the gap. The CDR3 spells CASSLSLAGTYEQYF. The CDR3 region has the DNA TGTGCCAGCAGTTTATCGCTCGCGGGTACCTACGAGCAGTACTTC.

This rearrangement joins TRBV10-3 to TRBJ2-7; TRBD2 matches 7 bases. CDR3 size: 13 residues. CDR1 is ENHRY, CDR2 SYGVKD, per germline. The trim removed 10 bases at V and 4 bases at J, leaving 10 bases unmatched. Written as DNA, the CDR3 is TGTGCCAGCCAGGGCGGGAGTTTGTACGAGCAGTACTTC. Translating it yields CASQGGSLYEQYF.

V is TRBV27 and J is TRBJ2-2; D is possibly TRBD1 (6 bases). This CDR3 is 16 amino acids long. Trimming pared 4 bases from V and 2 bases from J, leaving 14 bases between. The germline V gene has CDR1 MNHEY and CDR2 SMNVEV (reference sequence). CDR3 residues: CASSSDRSSNTGELFF. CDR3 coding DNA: TGTGCCAGCAGTTCAGACAGGAGTAGCAACACCGGGGAGCTGTTTTTT.

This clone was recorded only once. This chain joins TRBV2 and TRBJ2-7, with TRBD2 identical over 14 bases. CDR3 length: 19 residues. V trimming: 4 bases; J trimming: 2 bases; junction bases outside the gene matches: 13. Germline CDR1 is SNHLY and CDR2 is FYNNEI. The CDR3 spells CASSVMGTSGSRPTYEQYF. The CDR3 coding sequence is TGTGCCAGCAGTGTGATGGGGACTAGCGGGAGTCGGCCTACCTACGAGCAGTACTTC.

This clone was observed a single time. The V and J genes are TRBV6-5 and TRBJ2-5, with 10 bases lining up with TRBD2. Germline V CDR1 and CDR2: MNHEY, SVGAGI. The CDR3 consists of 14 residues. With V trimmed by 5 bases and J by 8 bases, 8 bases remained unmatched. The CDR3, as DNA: TGTGCCAGCAGTCATAGCGGGGGGCCAGGAACCCAGTACTTC. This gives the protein CASSHSGGPGTQYF.

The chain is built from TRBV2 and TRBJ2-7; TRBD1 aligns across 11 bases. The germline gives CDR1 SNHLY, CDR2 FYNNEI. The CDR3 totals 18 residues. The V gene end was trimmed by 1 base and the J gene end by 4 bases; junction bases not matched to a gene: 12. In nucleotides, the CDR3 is TGTGCCAGCAGTGAAGGGGGAGGCCGGACAGGGGGCCGGTACGAGCAGTACTTC. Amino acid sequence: CASSEGGGRTGGRYEQYF.

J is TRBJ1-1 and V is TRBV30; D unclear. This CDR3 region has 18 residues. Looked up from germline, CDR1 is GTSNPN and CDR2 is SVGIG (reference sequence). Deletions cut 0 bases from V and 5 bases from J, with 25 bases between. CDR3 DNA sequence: TGTGCCTGGAGTGTAGGTGCATTCGTGGGGAGGTTACTGACTGAAGCTTTCTTT. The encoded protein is CAWSVGAFVGRLLTEAFF.